A selection of T cell receptor beta chains follows, all from one sample in a study of kidney transplant recipient with SARS-CoV-2 infection. TCRdb redid the calling of the reads with MiXCR, one entry per CDR3 protein. The sample lists about 240,000 distinct CDR3 sequences; around 26% were seen once. Sequences were derived from a blood sample, sampled at baseline and between days 110 and 120 from a kidney transplant recipient. All receptors come from a male patient between 25 and 39 years old who had COVID-19 and was a kidney transplant recipient. Some of these T cells may belong to the graft donor. The CDR3 runs from the conserved cysteine through the conserved F or W. A D gene is named only where the DNA matches it firmly. Clone size is not always given. Where it is, it says once, few, many or a class for expanded clones.

D	V	size	length	J	DNA	CDR3
TRBD1	TRBV7-3	-	18	TRBJ2-3	TGTGCCAGCAGCCTCACAGGGGAATCCTTAACTAGCACAGATACGCAGTATTTT	CASSLTGESLTSTDTQYF
-	TRBV6-2/TRBV6-3	few	14	TRBJ2-7	TGTGCCAGCGGCCCGTACAGAGAGTCCTACGAGCAGTACTTC	CASGPYRESYEQYF
-	TRBV25-1	many	17	TRBJ1-2	TGTGCCAGCAGTGTTGGCCTAGAACTGGGAAAGACCTATGGCTACACCTTC	CASSVGLELGKTYGYTF
-	TRBV28	-	15	TRBJ2-2	TGTGCCAGCAGTGTAAGACAGGACCACCACCGGGGAGCTGTTTTT	CASSVRQDHHRGAVF
TRBD2	TRBV6-4	-	16	TRBJ2-3	TGTGCCAGCAGTGACTCACTAGCGGGAGACACAGATACGCAGTATTTT	CASSDSLAGDTDTQYF
-	TRBV5-6	few	14	TRBJ2-6	TGTGCCAGCACCTTAAGACCTGGGGCCAACGTCCTGACTTTC	CASTLRPGANVLTF
-	TRBV18	many	15	TRBJ2-7	TGTGCCAGCTCACCAAGGACACTCACATCCTACGAGCAGTACTTC	CASSPRTLTSYEQYF
-	TRBV2	many	18	TRBJ1-1	TGTGCCAGCCGCGCCCGACGAGGCAACAGGCCCATGAACACTGAAGCTTTCTTT	CASRARRGNRPMNTEAFF
-	TRBV6-6	many	17	TRBJ1-2	TGTGCCAGCAGTCTGTTGTTAGGTGGGAGAAAGACCTATGGCTACACCTTC	CASSLLLGGRKTYGYTF
-	TRBV7-8	-	14	TRBJ2-7	TGTGCCAGCGGCTTACAGGGAACTTCCTACGAGCAGTACTTC	CASGLQGTSYEQYF
-	TRBV3-1	-	15	TRBJ2-5	TGTGCTGGCAGCCAAGATAGTACAGGGACAGAGACCCAGTACTTC	CAGSQDSTGTETQYF
-	TRBV3-1	many	17	TRBJ2-5	TGTGCCAGCAGCGTGATCTATCCCATTTCTTTCTCTGAGACCCAGTACTTC	CASSVIYPISFSETQYF
-	TRBV3-1	many	14	TRBJ1-2	TGTGCCAGCAGTGAAGGAGCAGGGAAGCATGGCTACACCTTC	CASSEGAGKHGYTF
-	TRBV6-5	many	15	TRBJ1-3	TGTGCCAGCAGCCCCACAGGACCTCCTGGAAACACCATATATTTT	CASSPTGPPGNTIYF
TRBD1	TRBV3-1	many	13	TRBJ2-7	TGTGCCAGCAGCCAGGTTACAGGGGGCGAGCAGTACTTC	CASSQVTGGEQYF
-	TRBV12-5	many	17	TRBJ1-2	TGTGCTAGTGGTGACAATTGTTTGCAGGGAAAGACCTATGGCTACACCTTC	CASGDNCLQGKTYGYTF
-	TRBV3-2	many	14	TRBJ2-3	TGTGCCAGCAGCTCCCGGGGCCTGGCAGATACGCAGTATTTT	CASSSRGLADTQYF
-	TRBV19	many	16	TRBJ1-3	TGTGCCAGTAGTCCTTACGGGACGAGCTCTGGAAACACCATATATTTT	CASSPYGTSSGNTIYF
-	TRBV19	many	17	TRBJ1-2	TGTGCCAGTAGTAAACACTGGACAAATCGAAAGACCTATGGCTACACCTTC	CASSKHWTNRKTYGYTF
-	TRBV30	many	16	TRBJ1-2	TGTGCCTGGCGGATATCGCGTTATAGAAAGACCTATGGCTACACCTTC	CAWRISRYRKTYGYTF
TRBD1	TRBV10-2	many	11	TRBJ2-4	TGCGCCAGCCTAACAGGGGGCATTCAGTACTTC	CASLTGGIQYF
-	TRBV19	few	15	TRBJ2-1	TGTGCCAGTAGGAAGGCCCGAAGCTCCTACAATGAGCAGTTCTTC	CASRKARSSYNEQFF
-	TRBV2	few	12	TRBJ2-1	TGTGCCAGCAGTATATTACGGAATGAGCAGTTCTTC	CASSILRNEQFF
TRBD2	TRBV15	-	15	TRBJ2-1	TGTGCCACCAGCAGAGATCGGGGGGGCTACAATGAGCAGTTCTTC	CATSRDRGGYNEQFF
TRBD2	TRBV7-2	-	15	TRBJ2-5	TGTGCCAGCAGCCGGGGACCTAGCGGGAGAGAGACCCAGTACTTC	CASSRGPSGRETQYF
-	TRBV7-9	many	11	TRBJ2-2	TGTGCCAGCAGGTACACCGGGGAGCTGTTTTTT	CASRYTGELFF
-	TRBV7-2	-	15	TRBJ1-4	TGTGCCAGCGGCTTAGTAGGGGGAAGGAATGAAAAACTGTTTTTT	CASGLVGGRNEKLFF
-	TRBV3-1	few	17	TRBJ1-1	TGTGCCAGCAGCGGTGGAGATCCCATTTCAATTCGCACTGAAGCTTTCTTT	CASSGGDPISIRTEAFF
-	TRBV6-1	many	13	TRBJ1-5	TGTGCCAGCAGTGAAACACCCAATCAGCCCCAGCATTTT	CASSETPNQPQHF
-	TRBV28	many	16	TRBJ1-5	TGTGCCAGCAGACCGGGACCGCGGCTCAGCAATCAGCCCCAGCATTTT	CASRPGPRLSNQPQHF
-	TRBV7-9	many	17	TRBJ1-2	TGTGCCAGCAGCAAGTCCCTATACCATGGAAAGACCTATGGCTACACCTTC	CASSKSLYHGKTYGYTF
TRBD1	TRBV12-3/TRBV12-4	many	15	TRBJ1-1	TGTGCCAGCAGTTTGGAGACAGGGCTGGGGACTGAAGCTTTCTTT	CASSLETGLGTEAFF
TRBD2	TRBV7-9	many	15	TRBJ2-1	TGTGCCAGCAGCTCGAGCGGGGGGAACTACAATGAGCAGTTCTTC	CASSSSGGNYNEQFF
-	TRBV19	many	16	TRBJ2-3	TGTGCCAGCGATTCACAGGGATTCCCTAGCACAGATACGCAGTATTTT	CASDSQGFPSTDTQYF
TRBD1	TRBV5-1	many	17	TRBJ1-1	TGCGCCAGCAGCTTGGCCGGGACAGTGTTAATGAACACTGAAGCTTTCTTT	CASSLAGTVLMNTEAFF
-	TRBV3-1	many	18	TRBJ2-2	TGTGCCAGCAGCAGGCCAGATCCCATTTCAGGCTTGACCGGGGAGCTGTTTTTT	CASSRPDPISGLTGELFF
-	TRBV6-2/TRBV6-3	many	17	TRBJ1-2	TGTGCCAGCAGTTTTCGATCCTGCATCGGAAAGACCTATGGCTACACCTTC	CASSFRSCIGKTYGYTF
-	TRBV7-9	many	14	TRBJ1-5	TGTGCCAGCAGCTTAGATACAATCAGTCAGCCCCAGCATTTT	CASSLDTISQPQHF
-	TRBV28	many	14	TRBJ1-2	TGTGCCAGCACCTGGGGCCAAGCTAACTATGGCTACACCTTC	CASTWGQANYGYTF
TRBD1	TRBV5-4	-	15	TRBJ2-1	TGTGCCAGCAGCTGGGGACAGGGCATGTGGAATGAGCAGTTCTTC	CASSWGQGMWNEQFF
-	TRBV6-8	many	11	TRBJ2-7	TGTGCCAGCGCCGACAGCTACGAGCAGTACTTC	CASADSYEQYF
TRBD2	TRBV2	many	14	TRBJ2-7	TGTGCCAGCAGATGGGCTAGCGGTACCTACGAGCAGTACTTC	CASRWASGTYEQYF
-	TRBV24-1	few	17	TRBJ1-2	TGTGCCACCGGTTATTATGTTAGTACCAGAAAGACCTATGGCTACACCTTC	CATGYYVSTRKTYGYTF
TRBD1	TRBV4-2	-	19	TRBJ2-5	TGTGCCAGCAGCCACTCAGCCGCGGGGACAGGCCTGCTCCAAGAGACCCAGTACTTC	CASSHSAAGTGLLQETQYF
-	TRBV7-8	-	17	TRBJ1-2	TGTGCCAGCATCCGGGTCCTGTTTACCCGAAAGACCTATGGCTACACCTTC	CASIRVLFTRKTYGYTF
TRBD2	TRBV10-3	few	15	TRBJ2-1	TGTGCCATCAGTGCCCCTAGCGGGATTGGTAATGAGCAGTTCTTC	CAISAPSGIGNEQFF
-	TRBV11-1	many	17	TRBJ1-2	TGTGCCAGCAGCTGGAGTGGTAAGGCTGGAAAGACCTATGGCTACACCTTC	CASSWSGKAGKTYGYTF
-	TRBV29-1	many	13	TRBJ1-4	TGCAGCGTTGGGGGGATAACTAATGAAAAACTGTTTTTT	CSVGGITNEKLFF
-	TRBV7-9	many	13	TRBJ1-2	TGTGCCAGCAGCTTATATCCGGATTATGGCTACACCTTC	CASSLYPDYGYTF
-	TRBV7-2	few	15	TRBJ2-1	TGTGCCAGCAGCTTCAAAGCGAGCTCCTACAATGAGCAGTTCTTC	CASSFKASSYNEQFF
-	TRBV6-1	many	17	TRBJ1-2	TGTGCCAGCAGTGATCCCGCGGAATGTAGAAAGACCTATGGCTACACCTTC	CASSDPAECRKTYGYTF
-	TRBV6-5	many	14	TRBJ2-2	TGTGCCAGCAGTCGTGCCCGGGTCATCGGGGAGCTGTTTTTT	CASSRARVIGELFF
TRBD2	TRBV29-1	few	12	TRBJ2-7	TGCAGCGTTTTAGCGGGGTTAGGGGAGCAGTACTTC	CSVLAGLGEQYF
-	TRBV4-1	many	15	TRBJ2-7	TGCGCCAGCAGCCAAGCTGGGGGGCCTTCCTACGAGCAGTACTTC	CASSQAGGPSYEQYF
-	TRBV6-6	many	13	TRBJ2-1	TGTGCCAGCAGTTACGGTACGTGGGATGAGCAGTTCTTC	CASSYGTWDEQFF
-	TRBV20-1	many	13	TRBJ2-7	TGCAGTGCGGATGGCTACAGAGCGGAAGAGCAGTACTTC	CSADGYRAEEQYF
-	TRBV3-1	many	17	TRBJ1-1	TGTGCCAGCAGCCTTATCTGTCCCATTTCAATTCGCACTGAAGCTTTCTTT	CASSLICPISIRTEAFF
-	TRBV7-8	few	17	TRBJ1-2	TGTGCCAGCAGCACCAAGTGGTTTACCCGAAAGACCTATGGCTACACCTTC	CASSTKWFTRKTYGYTF
-	TRBV3-1	many	17	TRBJ2-5	TGTGCCAGCAGCCTAGAAGCTCCCATTTCTTTCTCTGAGACCCAGTACTTC	CASSLEAPISFSETQYF
TRBD1	TRBV9	many	17	TRBJ2-1	TGTGCCAGCAGCGCAGATCTGACAGGGGTGGGGGTCAATGAGCAGTTCTTC	CASSADLTGVGVNEQFF